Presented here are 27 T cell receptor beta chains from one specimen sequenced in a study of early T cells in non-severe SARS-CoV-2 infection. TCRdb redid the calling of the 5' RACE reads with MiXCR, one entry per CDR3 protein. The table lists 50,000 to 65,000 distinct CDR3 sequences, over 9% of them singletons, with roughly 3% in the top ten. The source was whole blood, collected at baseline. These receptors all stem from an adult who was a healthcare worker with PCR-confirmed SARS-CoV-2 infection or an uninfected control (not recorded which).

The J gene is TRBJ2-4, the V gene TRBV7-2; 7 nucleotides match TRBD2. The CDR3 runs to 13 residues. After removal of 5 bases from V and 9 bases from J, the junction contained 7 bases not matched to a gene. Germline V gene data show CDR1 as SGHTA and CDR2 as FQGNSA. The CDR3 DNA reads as TGTGCCAGCAGCATATCCAGGGAGGGCATTCAGTACTTC. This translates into CASSISREGIQYF.

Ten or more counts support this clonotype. CDR3: CASSASPRSTEAFF. DNA for the CDR3: TGTGCCAGCAGCGCCTCCCCTAGGTCCACTGAAGCTTTCTTT. The chain couples TRBV7-8 to TRBJ1-1; D is undetermined. The V and J ends lost 5 bases and 4 bases respectively, with 14 bases between them. In germline, CDR1 is SGHVS, CDR2 FQNEAQ. The CDR3 spans 14 residues.

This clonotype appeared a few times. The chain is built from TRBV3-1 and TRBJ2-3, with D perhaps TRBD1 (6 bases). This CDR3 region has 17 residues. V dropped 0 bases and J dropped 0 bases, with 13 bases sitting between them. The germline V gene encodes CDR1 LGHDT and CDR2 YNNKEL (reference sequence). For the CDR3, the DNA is TGTGCCAGCAGCCAAGAAATGGGGGCCGACAGCACAGATACGCAGTATTTT. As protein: CASSQEMGADSTDTQYF.

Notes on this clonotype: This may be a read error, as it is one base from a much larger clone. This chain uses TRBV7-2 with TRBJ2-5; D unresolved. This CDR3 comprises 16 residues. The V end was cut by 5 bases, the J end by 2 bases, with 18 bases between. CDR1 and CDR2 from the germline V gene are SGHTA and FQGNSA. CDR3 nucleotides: TGTGCCAGCAGCCCAAGGCCTAATTCCCTGCAAGAGACCCAGTACTTC. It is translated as CASSPRPNSLQETQYF.

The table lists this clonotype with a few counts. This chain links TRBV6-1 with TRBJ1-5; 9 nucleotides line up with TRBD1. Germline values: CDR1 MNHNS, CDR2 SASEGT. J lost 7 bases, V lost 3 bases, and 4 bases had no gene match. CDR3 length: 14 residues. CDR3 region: CASSDTGGRQPQHF. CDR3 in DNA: TGTGCCAGCAGTGACACAGGGGGCCGGCAGCCCCAGCATTTT.

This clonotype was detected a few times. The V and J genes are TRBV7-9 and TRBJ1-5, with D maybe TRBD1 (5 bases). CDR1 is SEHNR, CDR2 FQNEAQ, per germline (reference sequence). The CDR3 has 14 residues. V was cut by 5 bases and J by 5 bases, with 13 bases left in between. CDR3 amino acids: CASSAGGSHQPQHF. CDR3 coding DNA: TGTGCCAGCAGCGCTGGGGGGTCCCATCAGCCCCAGCATTTT. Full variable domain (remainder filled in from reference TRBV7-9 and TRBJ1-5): DTGVSQNPRHKITKRGQNVTFRCDPISEHNRLYWYRQTLGQGPEFLTYFQNEAQLEKSRLLSDRFSAERPKGSFSTLEIQRTEQGDSAMYLCASSAGGSHQPQHFGDGTRLSIL.

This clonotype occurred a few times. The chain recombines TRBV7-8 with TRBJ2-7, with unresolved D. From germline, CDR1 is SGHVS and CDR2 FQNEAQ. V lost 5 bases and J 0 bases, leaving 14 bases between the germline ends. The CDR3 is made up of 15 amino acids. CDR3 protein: CASSPTDGASYEQYF. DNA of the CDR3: TGTGCCAGCAGCCCTACGGACGGAGCCTCCTACGAGCAGTACTTC.

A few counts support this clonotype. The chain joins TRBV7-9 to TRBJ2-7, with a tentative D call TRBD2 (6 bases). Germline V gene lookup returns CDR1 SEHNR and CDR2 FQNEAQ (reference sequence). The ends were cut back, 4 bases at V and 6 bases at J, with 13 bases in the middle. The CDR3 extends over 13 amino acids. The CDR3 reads CASSSGGVSEQYF. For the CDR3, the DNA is TGTGCCAGCAGCTCCGGAGGGGTCAGCGAGCAGTACTTC.

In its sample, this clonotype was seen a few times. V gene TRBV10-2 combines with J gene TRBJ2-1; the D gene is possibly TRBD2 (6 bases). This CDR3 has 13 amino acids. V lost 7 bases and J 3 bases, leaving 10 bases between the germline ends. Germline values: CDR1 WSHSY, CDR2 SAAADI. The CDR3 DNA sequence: TGCGCCAGCACCACCGGGAGCTACAATGAGCAGTTCTTC. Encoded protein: CASTTGSYNEQFF.

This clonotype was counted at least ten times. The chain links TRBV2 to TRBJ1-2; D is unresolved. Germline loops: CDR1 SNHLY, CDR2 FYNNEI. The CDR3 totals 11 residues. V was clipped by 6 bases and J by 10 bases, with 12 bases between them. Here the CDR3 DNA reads TGTGCCAGCAGGGCGCGGGCAGACTACACCTTC. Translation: CASRARADYTF.

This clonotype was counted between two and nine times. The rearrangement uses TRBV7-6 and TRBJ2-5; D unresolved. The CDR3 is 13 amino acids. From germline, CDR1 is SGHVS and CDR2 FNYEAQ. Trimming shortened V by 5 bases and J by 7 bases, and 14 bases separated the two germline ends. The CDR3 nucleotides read TGTGCCAGCAGCGTCCCTGGTTTTGCGACCCAGTACTTC. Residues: CASSVPGFATQYF.

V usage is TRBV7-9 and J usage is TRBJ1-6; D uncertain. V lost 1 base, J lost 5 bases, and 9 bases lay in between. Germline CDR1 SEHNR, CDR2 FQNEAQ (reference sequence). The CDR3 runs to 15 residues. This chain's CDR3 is CASSLGDRNNSPLHF. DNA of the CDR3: TGTGCCAGCAGCTTAGGGGATCGGAATAATTCACCCCTCCACTTT.

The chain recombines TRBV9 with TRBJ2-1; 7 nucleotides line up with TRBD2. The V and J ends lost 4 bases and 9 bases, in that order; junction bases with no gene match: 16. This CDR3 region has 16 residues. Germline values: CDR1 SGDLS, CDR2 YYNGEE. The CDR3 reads CASSSRVREGRVEQFF. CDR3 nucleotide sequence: TGTGCCAGCAGCTCTAGGGTCAGGGAGGGCCGGGTTGAGCAGTTCTTC.

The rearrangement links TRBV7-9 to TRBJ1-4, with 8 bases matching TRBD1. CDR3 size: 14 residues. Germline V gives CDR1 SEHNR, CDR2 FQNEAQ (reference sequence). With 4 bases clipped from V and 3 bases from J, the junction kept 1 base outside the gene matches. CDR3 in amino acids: CASSSQGANEKLFF. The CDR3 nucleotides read TGTGCCAGCAGCTCACAGGGGGCTAATGAAAAACTGTTTTTT.

CDR3 bases: TGTGCCAGCAGTTCAGACACGCTTAGCAATCAGCCCCAGCATTTT. Residues: CASSSDTLSNQPQHF. The chain has TRBV2 and TRBJ1-5; unclear D gene. Trimming shortened V by 5 bases and J by 0 bases, and 11 bases separated the two germline ends. The CDR3 contains 15 residues. Germline V gene lookup returns CDR1 SNHLY and CDR2 FYNNEI.

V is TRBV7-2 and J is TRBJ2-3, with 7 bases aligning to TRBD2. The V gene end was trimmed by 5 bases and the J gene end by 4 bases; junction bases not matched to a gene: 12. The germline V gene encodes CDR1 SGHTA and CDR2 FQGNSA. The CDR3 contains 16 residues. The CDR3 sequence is CASSTRRLAGADTQYF. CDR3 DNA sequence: TGTGCCAGCAGCACCCGACGACTAGCTGGGGCAGATACGCAGTATTTT.

Here the CDR3 reads CAWSETGIGTQYF. The CDR3 DNA follows: TGTGCCTGGAGTGAAACCGGGATCGGGACCCAGTACTTC. The V gene is TRBV30, the J gene TRBJ2-5, with a weak D call TRBD2 (5 bases). Trimming took off 1 base at V and 7 bases at J, with 13 bases between the two ends. Germline CDR1 is GTSNPN and CDR2 is SVGIG (reference sequence). The CDR3 runs 13 residues.

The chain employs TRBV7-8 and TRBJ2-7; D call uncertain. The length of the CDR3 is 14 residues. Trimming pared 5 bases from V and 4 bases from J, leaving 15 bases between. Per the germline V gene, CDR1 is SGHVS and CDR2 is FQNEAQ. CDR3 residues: CASSPGRLGYEQYF. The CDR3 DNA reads TGTGCCAGCAGCCCCGGGCGGCTCGGTTACGAGCAGTACTTC.

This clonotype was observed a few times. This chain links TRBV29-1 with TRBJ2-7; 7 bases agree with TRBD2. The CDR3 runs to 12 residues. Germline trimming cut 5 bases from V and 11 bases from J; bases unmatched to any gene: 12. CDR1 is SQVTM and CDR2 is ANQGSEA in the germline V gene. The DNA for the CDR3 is TGCAGCGTTCTCAGCGGGATAAAAGAGGAGTACTTC. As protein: CSVLSGIKEEYF.

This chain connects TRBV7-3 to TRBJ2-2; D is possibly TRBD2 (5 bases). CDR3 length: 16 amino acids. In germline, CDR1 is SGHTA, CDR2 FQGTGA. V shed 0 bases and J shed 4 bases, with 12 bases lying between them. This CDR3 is CASSLTPAGGTGELFF. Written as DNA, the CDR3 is TGTGCCAGCAGCTTAACTCCTGCCGGAGGCACCGGGGAGCTGTTTTTT.

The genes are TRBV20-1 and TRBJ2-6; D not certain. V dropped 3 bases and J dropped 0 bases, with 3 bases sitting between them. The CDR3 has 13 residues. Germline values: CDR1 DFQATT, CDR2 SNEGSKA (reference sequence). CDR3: CSARSSGANVLTF. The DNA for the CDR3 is TGCAGTGCTAGGTCCTCTGGGGCCAACGTCCTGACTTTC.

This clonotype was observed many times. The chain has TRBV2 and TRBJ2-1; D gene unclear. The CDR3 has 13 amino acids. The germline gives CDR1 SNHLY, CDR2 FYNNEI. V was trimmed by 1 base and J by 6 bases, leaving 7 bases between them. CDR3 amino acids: CASSEEVTNEQFF. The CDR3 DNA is TGTGCCAGCAGTGAAGAGGTAACCAATGAGCAGTTCTTC.

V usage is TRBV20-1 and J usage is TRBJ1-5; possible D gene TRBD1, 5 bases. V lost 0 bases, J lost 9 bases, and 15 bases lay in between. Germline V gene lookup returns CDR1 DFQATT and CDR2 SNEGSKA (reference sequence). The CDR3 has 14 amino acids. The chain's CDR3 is CSARDGTDGGPQHF. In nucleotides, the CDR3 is TGCAGTGCTAGAGATGGGACCGACGGAGGGCCCCAGCATTTT.

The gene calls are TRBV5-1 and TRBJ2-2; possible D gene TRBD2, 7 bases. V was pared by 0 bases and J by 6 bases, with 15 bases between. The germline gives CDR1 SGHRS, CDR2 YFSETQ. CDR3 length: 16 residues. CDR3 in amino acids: CASSLEARGAPGELFF. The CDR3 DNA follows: TGCGCCAGCAGCTTGGAGGCCCGGGGGGCCCCCGGGGAGCTGTTTTTT.

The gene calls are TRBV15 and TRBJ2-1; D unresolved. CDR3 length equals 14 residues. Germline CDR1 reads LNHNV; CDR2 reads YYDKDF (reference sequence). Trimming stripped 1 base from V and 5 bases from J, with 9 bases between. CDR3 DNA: TGTGCCACCAGCAGAGGGACGCAGGACAATGAGCAGTTCTTC. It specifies CATSRGTQDNEQFF.

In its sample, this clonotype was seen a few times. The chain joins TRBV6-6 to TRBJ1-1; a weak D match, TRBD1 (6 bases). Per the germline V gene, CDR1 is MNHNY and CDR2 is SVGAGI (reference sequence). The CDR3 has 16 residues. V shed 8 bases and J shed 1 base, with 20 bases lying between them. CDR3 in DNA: TGTGCCAGCGGCGCCCGAGGGGGGCGAGGGAACACTGAAGCTTTCTTT. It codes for CASGARGGRGNTEAFF.

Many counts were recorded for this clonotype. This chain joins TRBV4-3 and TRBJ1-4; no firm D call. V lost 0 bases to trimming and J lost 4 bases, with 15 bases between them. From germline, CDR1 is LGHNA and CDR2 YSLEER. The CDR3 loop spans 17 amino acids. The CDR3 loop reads CASSQDRLTAFNEKLFF. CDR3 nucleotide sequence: TGCGCCAGCAGCCAAGACAGGTTGACCGCGTTTAATGAAAAACTGTTTTTT.